This T cell receptor (beta chain) was sequenced in a study of T cells after somatic rescue of genetic block. Repertoires were generated with immunoSEQ multiplex PCR, while TCRdb's copy carries only in-frame clones and drops some. This table holds around 100,000 clones, 90% to 95% found once. V was pared by 4 bases and J by 7 bases, with 14 bases between. The germline V gene encodes CDR1 KGHSH and CDR2 LQKENI. The CDR3 sequence is 14 residues long. V and J are TRBV18 and TRBJ1-3; TRBD1 is a possible D gene (6 bases). The sequenced material came from peripheral blood mononuclear cells (PBMCs). The TCR was taken from a woman aged 18-35 years. CDR3 sequence reads: CASSLLQGDNTIYF. CDR3 coding DNA: TGTGCCAGCTCACTATTACAGGGTGACAACACCATATATTTT.